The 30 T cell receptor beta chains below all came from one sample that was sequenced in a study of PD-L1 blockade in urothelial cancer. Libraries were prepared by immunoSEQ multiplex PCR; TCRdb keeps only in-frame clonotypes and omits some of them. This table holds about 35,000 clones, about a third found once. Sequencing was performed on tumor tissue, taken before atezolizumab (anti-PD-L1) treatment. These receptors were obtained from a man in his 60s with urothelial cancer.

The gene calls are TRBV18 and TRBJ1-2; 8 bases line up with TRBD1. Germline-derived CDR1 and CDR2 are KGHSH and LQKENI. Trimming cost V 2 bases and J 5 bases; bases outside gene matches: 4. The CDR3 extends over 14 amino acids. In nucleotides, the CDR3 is TGTGCCAGCTCACCAGGACAGGGCCGATATGGCTACACCTTC. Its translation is CASSPGQGRYGYTF.

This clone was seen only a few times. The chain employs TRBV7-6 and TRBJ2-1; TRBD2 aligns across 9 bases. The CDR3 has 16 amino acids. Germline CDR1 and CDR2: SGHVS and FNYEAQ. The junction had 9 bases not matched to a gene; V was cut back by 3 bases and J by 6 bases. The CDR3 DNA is TGTGCCAGCAGCTTCATGTTAAGCGGGAGGTCCAATGAGCAGTTCTTC. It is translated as CASSFMLSGRSNEQFF.

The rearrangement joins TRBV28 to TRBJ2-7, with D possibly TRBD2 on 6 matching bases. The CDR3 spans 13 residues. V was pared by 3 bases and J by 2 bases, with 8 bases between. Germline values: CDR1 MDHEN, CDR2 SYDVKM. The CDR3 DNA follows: TGTGCCAGCAGTTTCACTAGCACCTACGAGCAGTACTTC. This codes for CASSFTSTYEQYF. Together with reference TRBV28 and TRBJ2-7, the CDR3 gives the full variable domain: DVKVTQSSRYLVKRTGEKVFLECVQDMDHENMFWYRQDPGLGLRLIYFSYDVKMKEKGDIPEGYSVSREKKERFSLILESASTNQTSMYLCASSFTSTYEQYFGPGTRLTVT.

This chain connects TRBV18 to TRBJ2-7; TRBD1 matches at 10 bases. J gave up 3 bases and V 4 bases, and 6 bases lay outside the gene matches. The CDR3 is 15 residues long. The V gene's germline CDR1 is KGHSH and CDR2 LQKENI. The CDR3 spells CASSLDRGPGYEQYF. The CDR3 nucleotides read TGTGCCAGCTCACTAGACAGGGGGCCAGGCTACGAGCAGTACTTC.

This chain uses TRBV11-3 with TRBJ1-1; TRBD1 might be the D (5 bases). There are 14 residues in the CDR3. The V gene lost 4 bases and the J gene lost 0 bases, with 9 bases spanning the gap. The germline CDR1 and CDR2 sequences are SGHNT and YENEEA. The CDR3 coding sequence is TGTGCCAGCAGCTCGGGACGTTTGAACACTGAAGCTTTCTTT. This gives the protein CASSSGRLNTEAFF.

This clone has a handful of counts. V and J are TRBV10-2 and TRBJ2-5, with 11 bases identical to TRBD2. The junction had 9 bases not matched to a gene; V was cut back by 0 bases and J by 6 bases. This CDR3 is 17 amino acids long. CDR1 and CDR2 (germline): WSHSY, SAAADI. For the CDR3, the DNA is TGCGCCAGCAGTGAGTCGGCTACTAGCGGGGGCGCGCAGACCCAGTACTTC. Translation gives CASSESATSGGAQTQYF.

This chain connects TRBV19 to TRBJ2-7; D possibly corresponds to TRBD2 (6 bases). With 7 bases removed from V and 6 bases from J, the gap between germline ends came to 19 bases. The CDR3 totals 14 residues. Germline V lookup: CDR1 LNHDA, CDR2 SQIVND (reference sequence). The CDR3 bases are TGTGCCAGTACCCCCGGGGGTTCAAAAGGCGAGCAGTACTTC. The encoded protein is CASTPGGSKGEQYF.

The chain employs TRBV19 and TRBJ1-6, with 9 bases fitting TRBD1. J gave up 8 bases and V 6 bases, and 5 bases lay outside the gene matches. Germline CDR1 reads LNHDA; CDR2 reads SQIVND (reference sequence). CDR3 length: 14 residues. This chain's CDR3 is CASRLGQGYSPLHF. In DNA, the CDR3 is TGTGCCAGTAGGTTGGGACAGGGATATTCACCCCTCCACTTT. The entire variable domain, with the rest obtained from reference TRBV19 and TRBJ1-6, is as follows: DGGITQSPKYLFRKEGQNVTLSCEQNLNHDAMYWYRQDPGQGLRLIYYSQIVNDFQKGDIAEGYSVSREKKESFPLTVTSAQKNPTAFYLCASRLGQGYSPLHFGNGTRLTVT.

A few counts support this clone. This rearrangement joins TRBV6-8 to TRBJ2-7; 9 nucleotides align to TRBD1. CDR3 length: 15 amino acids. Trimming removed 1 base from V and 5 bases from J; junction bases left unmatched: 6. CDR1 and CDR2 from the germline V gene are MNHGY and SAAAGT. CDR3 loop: CASSYFGTGLDEQYF. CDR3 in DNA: TGTGCCAGCAGTTACTTCGGGACAGGGCTCGACGAGCAGTACTTC.

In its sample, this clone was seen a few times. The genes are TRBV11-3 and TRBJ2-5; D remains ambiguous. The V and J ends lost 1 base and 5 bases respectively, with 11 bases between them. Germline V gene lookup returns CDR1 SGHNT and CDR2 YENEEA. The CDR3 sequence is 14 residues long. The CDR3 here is CASSLVPETETQYF. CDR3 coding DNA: TGTGCCAGCAGCTTAGTGCCAGAGACGGAGACCCAGTACTTC.

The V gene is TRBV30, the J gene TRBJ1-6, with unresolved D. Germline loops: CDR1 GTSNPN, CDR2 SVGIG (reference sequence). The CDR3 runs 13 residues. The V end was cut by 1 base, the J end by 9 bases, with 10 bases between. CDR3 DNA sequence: TGTGCCTGGAGTGAGTCCTCGGTTTCACCCCTCCACTTT. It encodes CAWSESSVSPLHF.

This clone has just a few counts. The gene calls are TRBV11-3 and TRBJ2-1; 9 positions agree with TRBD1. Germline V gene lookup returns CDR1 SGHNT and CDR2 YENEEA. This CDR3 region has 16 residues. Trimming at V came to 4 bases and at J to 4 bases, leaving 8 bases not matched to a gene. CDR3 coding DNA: TGTGCCAGCAGCTCCACAGGGGGCGTCGCATACAATGAGCAGTTCTTC. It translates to CASSSTGGVAYNEQFF. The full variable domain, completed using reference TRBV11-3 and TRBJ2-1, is EAGVVQSPRYKIIEKKQPVAFWCNPISGHNTLYWYLQNLGQGPELLIRYENEEAVDDSQLPKDRFSAERLKGVDSTLKIQPAELGDSAVYLCASSSTGGVAYNEQFFGPGTRLTVL.

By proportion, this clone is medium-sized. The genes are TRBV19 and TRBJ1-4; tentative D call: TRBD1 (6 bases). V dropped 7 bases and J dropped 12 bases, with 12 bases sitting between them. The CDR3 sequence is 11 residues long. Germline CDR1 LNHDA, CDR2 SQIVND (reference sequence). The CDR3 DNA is TGTGCCAGTATTCATGCAGGGGAACTGTTTTTT. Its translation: CASIHAGELFF.

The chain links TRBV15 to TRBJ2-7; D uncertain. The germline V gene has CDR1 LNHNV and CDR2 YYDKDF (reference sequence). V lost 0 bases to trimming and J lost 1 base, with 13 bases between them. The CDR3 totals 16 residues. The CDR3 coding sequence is TGTGCCACCAGCAGAGATTTGGGTCCGGATTCCTACGAGCAGTACTTC. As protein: CATSRDLGPDSYEQYF.

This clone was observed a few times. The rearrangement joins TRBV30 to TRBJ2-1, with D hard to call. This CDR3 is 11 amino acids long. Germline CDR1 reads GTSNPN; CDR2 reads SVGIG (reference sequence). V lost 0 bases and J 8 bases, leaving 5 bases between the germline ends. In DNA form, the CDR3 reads TGTGCCTGGAGTGTGGGCTATGAGCAGTTCTTC. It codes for CAWSVGYEQFF.

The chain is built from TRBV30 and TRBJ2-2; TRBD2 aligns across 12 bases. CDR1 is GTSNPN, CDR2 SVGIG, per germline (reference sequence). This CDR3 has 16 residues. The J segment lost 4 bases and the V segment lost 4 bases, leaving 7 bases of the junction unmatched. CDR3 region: CAWTILAGGFTGELFF. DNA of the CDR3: TGTGCCTGGACGATTCTAGCGGGGGGGTTCACCGGGGAGCTGTTTTTT.

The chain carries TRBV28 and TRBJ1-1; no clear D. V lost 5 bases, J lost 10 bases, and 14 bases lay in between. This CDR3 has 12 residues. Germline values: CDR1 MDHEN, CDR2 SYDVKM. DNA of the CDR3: TGTGCCAGCAGTCCAAATCGGGAGGTAGCTTTCTTT. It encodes CASSPNREVAFF.

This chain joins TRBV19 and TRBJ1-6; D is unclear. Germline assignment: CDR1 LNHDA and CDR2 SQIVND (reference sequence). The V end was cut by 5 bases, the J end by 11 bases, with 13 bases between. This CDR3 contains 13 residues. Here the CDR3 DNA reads TGTGCCAGTAGTCCTCGGGCAGGCACACCCCTCCACTTT. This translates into CASSPRAGTPLHF.

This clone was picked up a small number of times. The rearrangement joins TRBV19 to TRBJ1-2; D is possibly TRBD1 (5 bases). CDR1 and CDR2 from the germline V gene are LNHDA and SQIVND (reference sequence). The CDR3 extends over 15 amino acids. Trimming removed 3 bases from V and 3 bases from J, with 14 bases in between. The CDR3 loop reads CASSIQGLRDYGYTF. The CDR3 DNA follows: TGTGCCAGTAGTATCCAGGGATTAAGGGACTATGGCTACACCTTC.

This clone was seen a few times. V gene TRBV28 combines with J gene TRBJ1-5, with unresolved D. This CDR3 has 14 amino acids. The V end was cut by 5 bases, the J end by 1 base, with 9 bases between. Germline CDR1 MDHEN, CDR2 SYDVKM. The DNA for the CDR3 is TGTGCCAGCAGTCTCCCAAGCAGCAATCAGCCCCAGCATTTT. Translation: CASSLPSSNQPQHF.

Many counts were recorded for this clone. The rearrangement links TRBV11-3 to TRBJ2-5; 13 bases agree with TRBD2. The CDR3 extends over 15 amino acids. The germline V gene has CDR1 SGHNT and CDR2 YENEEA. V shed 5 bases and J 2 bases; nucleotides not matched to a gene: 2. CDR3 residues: CASSRLAGGQETQYF. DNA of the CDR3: TGTGCCAGCAGCCGACTAGCGGGGGGTCAAGAGACCCAGTACTTC.

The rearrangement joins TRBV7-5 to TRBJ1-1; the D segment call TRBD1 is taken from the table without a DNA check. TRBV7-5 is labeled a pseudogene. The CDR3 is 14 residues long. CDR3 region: CASSLDGNREEAFF. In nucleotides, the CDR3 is TGTGCCAGCAGCTTAGATGGGAACAGGGAGGAAGCTTTCTTT.

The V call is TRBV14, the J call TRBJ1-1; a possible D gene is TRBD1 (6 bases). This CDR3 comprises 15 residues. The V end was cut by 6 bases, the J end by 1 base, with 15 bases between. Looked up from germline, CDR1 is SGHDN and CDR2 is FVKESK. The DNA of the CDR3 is TGTGCCAGCAGACCAGCCAGGGGCGGGAACACTGAAGCTTTCTTT. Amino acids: CASRPARGGNTEAFF.

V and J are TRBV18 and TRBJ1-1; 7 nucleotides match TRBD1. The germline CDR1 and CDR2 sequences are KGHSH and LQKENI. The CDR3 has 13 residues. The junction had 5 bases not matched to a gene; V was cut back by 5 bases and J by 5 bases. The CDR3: CASSSDRRTEAFF. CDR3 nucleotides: TGTGCCAGCTCATCGGACAGGAGGACTGAAGCTTTCTTT.

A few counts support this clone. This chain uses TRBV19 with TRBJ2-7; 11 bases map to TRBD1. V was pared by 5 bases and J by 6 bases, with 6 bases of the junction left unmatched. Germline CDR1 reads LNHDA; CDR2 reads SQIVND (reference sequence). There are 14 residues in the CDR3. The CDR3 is CASSPRDRGAEQYF. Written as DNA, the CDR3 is TGTGCCAGTAGTCCACGGGACAGGGGGGCCGAGCAGTACTTC.

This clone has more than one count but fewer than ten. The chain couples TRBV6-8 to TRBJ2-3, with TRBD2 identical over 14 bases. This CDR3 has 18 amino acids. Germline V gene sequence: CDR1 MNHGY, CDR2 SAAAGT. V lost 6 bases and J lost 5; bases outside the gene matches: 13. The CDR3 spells CASSRLAGLAGVEDTQYF. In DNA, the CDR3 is TGTGCCAGCAGCCGTCTGGCGGGACTAGCGGGGGTGGAAGATACGCAGTATTTT.

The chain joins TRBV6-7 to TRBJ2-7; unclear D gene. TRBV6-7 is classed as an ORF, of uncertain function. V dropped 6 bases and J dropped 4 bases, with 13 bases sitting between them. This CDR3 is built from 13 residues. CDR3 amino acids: CASSPSGGYEQYF. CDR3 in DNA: TGTGCCAGCAGCCCCAGTGGCGGTTACGAGCAGTACTTC.

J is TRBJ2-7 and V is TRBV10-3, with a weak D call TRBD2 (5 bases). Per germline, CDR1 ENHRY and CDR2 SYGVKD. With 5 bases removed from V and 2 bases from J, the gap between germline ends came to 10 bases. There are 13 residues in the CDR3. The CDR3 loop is CAISRGAAYEQYF. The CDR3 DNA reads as TGTGCCATCAGTCGTGGAGCGGCCTACGAGCAGTACTTC.

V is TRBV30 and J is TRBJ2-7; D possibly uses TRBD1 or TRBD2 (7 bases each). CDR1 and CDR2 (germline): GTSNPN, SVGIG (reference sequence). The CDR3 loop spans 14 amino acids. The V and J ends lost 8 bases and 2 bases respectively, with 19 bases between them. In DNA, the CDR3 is TGTGCCCACAGCACCAGGGGGGGCCCCTACGAGCAGTACTTC. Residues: CAHSTRGGPYEQYF.

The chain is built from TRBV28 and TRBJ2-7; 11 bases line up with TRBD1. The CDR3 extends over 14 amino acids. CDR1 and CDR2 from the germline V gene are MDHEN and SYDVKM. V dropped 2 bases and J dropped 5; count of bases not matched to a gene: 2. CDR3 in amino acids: CASSLRTGGHEQYF. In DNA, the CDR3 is TGTGCCAGCAGTTTAAGGACAGGGGGCCACGAGCAGTACTTC. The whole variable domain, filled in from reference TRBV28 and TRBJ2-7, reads DVKVTQSSRYLVKRTGEKVFLECVQDMDHENMFWYRQDPGLGLRLIYFSYDVKMKEKGDIPEGYSVSREKKERFSLILESASTNQTSMYLCASSLRTGGHEQYFGPGTRLTVT.